This passage covers 29 T cell receptor beta chains from one sample sequenced in a study of Tregs in tolerant kidney transplant recipients. TCRdb's copy holds only in-frame clones and misses some; the assay was immunoSEQ multiplex PCR. Among around 52,000 clones listed, 65% to 85% were seen once. Sequenced: CD4+ T cells from blood. Every receptor here comes from a human donor in good health.

V gene TRBV19 combines with J gene TRBJ1-4; D gene unclear. V was trimmed by 3 bases and J by 10 bases, leaving 9 bases between them. The germline gives CDR1 LNHDA, CDR2 SQIVND (reference sequence). The CDR3 runs to 12 residues. The DNA of the CDR3 is TGTGCCAGTAGTATGGAACGGGGAAAACTGTTTTTT. Translated: CASSMERGKLFF.

The chain carries TRBV1 and TRBJ2-2. TRBV1 counts as a pseudogene. The CDR3 is made up of 17 amino acids. In DNA form, the CDR3 reads TGCACCAGCAGCCAAGACAAAGGGCCCAAGAACACCGGGGAGCTGTTTTTT. Translation gives CTSSQDKGPKNTGELFF.

The gene calls are TRBV4-3 and TRBJ1-1; D ambiguous. Germline lookup yields CDR1 LGHNA and CDR2 YSLEER. The CDR3 sequence is 14 residues long. V was shortened by 0 bases and J by 7 bases, with 12 bases between the two germline ends. In DNA form, the CDR3 reads TGCGCCAGCAGCCAAGAGGCCACAGCAGATGAAGCTTTCTTT. Protein sequence: CASSQEATADEAFF.

This rearrangement joins TRBV25-1 to TRBJ2-5; D is uncertain. CDR1 and CDR2 from the germline V gene are MGHDK and SYGVNS. The V end was cut by 5 bases, the J end by 0 bases, with 4 bases between. The CDR3 has 12 amino acids. CDR3 in DNA: TGTGCCAGCAGTCTAAACCAAGAGACCCAGTACTTC. It is translated as CASSLNQETQYF.

The chain has TRBV19 and TRBJ2-4, with TRBD2 identical over 8 bases. Germline CDR1 and CDR2: LNHDA and SQIVND (reference sequence). Unmatched junction bases numbered 8, after V lost 1 base and J lost 0 bases. This CDR3 contains 18 residues. The CDR3 sequence: CASSIGTGRGLAKNIQYF. The CDR3 region has the DNA TGTGCCAGTAGTATAGGAACCGGGAGGGGGTTAGCCAAAAACATTCAGTACTTC.

The gene calls are TRBV11-2 and TRBJ1-2; TRBD1 matches 7 bases. The V and J ends lost 2 bases and 3 bases, in that order; junction bases with no gene match: 9. Germline V CDR1 and CDR2: SGHAT, FQNNGV. The CDR3 covers 16 residues. The chain's CDR3 is CASSLRGTEVYYGYTF. CDR3 nucleotides: TGTGCCAGCAGCTTACGTGGGACAGAGGTCTACTATGGCTACACCTTC. Filled out from reference TRBV11-2 and TRBJ1-2, the complete variable domain reads EAGVAQSPRYKIIEKRQSVAFWCNPISGHATLYWYQQILGQGPKLLIQFQNNGVVDDSQLPKDRFSAERLKGVDSTLKIQPAKLEDSAVYLCASSLRGTEVYYGYTFGSGTRLTVV.

This chain joins TRBV5-1 and TRBJ1-2; the D gene is possibly TRBD1 (6 bases). The CDR3 has 15 amino acids. The germline V gene has CDR1 SGHRS and CDR2 YFSETQ. Trimming removed 0 bases at V and 4 bases at J, with 13 bases between. The CDR3 here is CASSLGGANPYGYTF. In DNA, the CDR3 is TGCGCCAGCAGCTTGGGGGGGGCAAACCCCTATGGCTACACCTTC.

The genes are TRBV6-5 and TRBJ2-1; tentative D call: TRBD2 (5 bases). The CDR3 has 13 amino acids. Germline assignment: CDR1 MNHEY and CDR2 SVGAGI. Trimming took off 6 bases at V and 9 bases at J, with 15 bases between the two ends. CDR3 coding DNA: TGTGCCAGCAGCGGACTGTCGGCGGGTGAGCAGTTCTTC. Its protein product is CASSGLSAGEQFF.

The J gene is TRBJ2-7, the V gene TRBV7-3; no reliable D call. Per germline, CDR1 SGHTA and CDR2 FQGTGA. V was cut by 0 bases and J by 0 bases, with 9 bases left in between. This CDR3 has 15 residues. The CDR3 coding sequence is TGTGCCAGCAGCTTAACCACCTTCAGCTCCTACGAGCAGTACTTC. Translating gives CASSLTTFSSYEQYF.

The chain is built from TRBV18 and TRBJ2-7; 9 nucleotides align to TRBD1. CDR1 and CDR2 (germline): KGHSH, LQKENI. V shed 2 bases and J 5 bases; nucleotides not matched to a gene: 10. The CDR3 contains 16 residues. CDR3 bases: TGTGCCAGCTCACCAAGGTTGACAGGGGGTATCCACGAGCAGTACTTC. Translating it yields CASSPRLTGGIHEQYF.

This chain links TRBV30 with TRBJ2-1; D is possibly TRBD2 (6 bases). In germline, CDR1 is GTSNPN, CDR2 SVGIG (reference sequence). V was cut by 3 bases and J by 6 bases, with 12 bases left in between. The CDR3 covers 13 residues. The CDR3, as DNA: TGTGCCTGGAGGCGGCTAGCGACCAATGAGCAGTTCTTC. Its protein is CAWRRLATNEQFF.

The chain joins TRBV9 to TRBJ1-3; D might be TRBD1 (5 bases). From germline, CDR1 is SGDLS and CDR2 YYNGEE. The V gene lost 3 bases and the J gene lost 7 bases, with 17 bases spanning the gap. The CDR3 contains 15 residues. The chain's CDR3 is CASSARGDPRNTIYF. In nucleotides, the CDR3 is TGTGCCAGCAGCGCCCGAGGGGACCCAAGGAACACCATATATTTT.

The V gene is TRBV11-2, the J gene TRBJ2-3; tentatively, D is TRBD1 or TRBD2 (6 bases each). The V end lost 1 base, the J end lost 5 bases, and 13 bases lay between the germline ends. This CDR3 comprises 15 residues. Germline assignment: CDR1 SGHAT and CDR2 FQNNGV. CDR3 DNA sequence: TGTGCCAGCAGCTTAGGGAGGGGGTTCAAAGATACGCAGTATTTT. This codes for CASSLGRGFKDTQYF. Filled out from reference TRBV11-2 and TRBJ2-3, the complete variable domain reads EAGVAQSPRYKIIEKRQSVAFWCNPISGHATLYWYQQILGQGPKLLIQFQNNGVVDDSQLPKDRFSAERLKGVDSTLKIQPAKLEDSAVYLCASSLGRGFKDTQYFGPGTRLTVL.

This clone was recorded only once. The chain couples TRBV10-2 to TRBJ1-4; D unclear. V lost 3 bases, J lost 8 bases, and 13 bases lay in between. Germline V lookup: CDR1 WSHSY, CDR2 SAAADI. This CDR3 contains 14 residues. This CDR3 is CASSEPTQGEKLFF. CDR3 nucleotides: TGCGCCAGCAGTGAACCCACACAAGGGGAAAAACTGTTTTTT.

The chain is built from TRBV29-1 and TRBJ1-1; D is uncertain. Trimming stripped 4 bases from V and 1 base from J, with 13 bases between. Germline loops: CDR1 SQVTM, CDR2 ANQGSEA. CDR3 size: 14 residues. The DNA of the CDR3 is TGCAGCGTTGGGTCATTGGTTGGGAACACTGAAGCTTTCTTT. This encodes CSVGSLVGNTEAFF.

CDR3 in DNA: TGTGCCATCAGTGAGTCGGAGGAGACCCAGTACTTC. Translating gives CAISESEETQYF. The J gene is TRBJ2-5, the V gene TRBV10-3; D is ambiguous. V was trimmed by 0 bases and J by 5 bases, leaving 4 bases between them. Looked up from germline, CDR1 is ENHRY and CDR2 is SYGVKD. This CDR3 region has 12 residues.

The chain couples TRBV7-8 to TRBJ2-1; D perhaps matches TRBD1 (7 bases). Germline CDR1 is SGHVS and CDR2 is FQNEAQ. This CDR3 has 13 amino acids. V lost 8 bases, J lost 6 bases, and 14 bases lay in between. The CDR3, as DNA: TGTGCCAGCCGCCCCAGGGGGGCCAATGAGCAGTTCTTC. This gives the protein CASRPRGANEQFF.

The V gene is TRBV7-3, the J gene TRBJ2-1; 11 nucleotides align to TRBD2. With 2 bases clipped from V and 2 bases from J, the junction kept 8 bases outside the gene matches. The CDR3 extends over 18 amino acids. CDR1 SGHTA and CDR2 FQGTGA come from the germline V gene. Written as DNA, the CDR3 is TGTGCCAGCAGCTTAGGGGGGAATAGCGGGAGGGCCTACAATGAGCAGTTCTTC. Translation: CASSLGGNSGRAYNEQFF.

The V and J genes are TRBV5-4 and TRBJ2-5; no firm D call. This CDR3 region has 12 residues. Germline values: CDR1 SGHNT, CDR2 YYREEE (reference sequence). Trimming took off 2 bases at V and 5 bases at J, with 7 bases between the two ends. CDR3 DNA sequence: TGTGCCAGCAGCTTTGATTGGGAGACCCAGTACTTC. Protein: CASSFDWETQYF. The full variable domain, completed using reference TRBV5-4 and TRBJ2-5, is ETGVTQSPTHLIKTRGQQVTLRCSSQSGHNTVSWYQQALGQGPQFIFQYYREEENGRGNFPPRFSGLQFPNYSSELNVNALELDDSALYLCASSFDWETQYFGPGTRLLVL.

The chain links TRBV9 to TRBJ2-1; D might be TRBD1 or TRBD2, each matching 5 bases. The CDR3 extends over 13 amino acids. Germline V lookup: CDR1 SGDLS, CDR2 YYNGEE. Trimming removed 4 bases from V and 10 bases from J, with 15 bases in between. CDR3 region: CASSISPGDEQFF. CDR3 bases: TGTGCCAGCAGCATCAGCCCCGGGGACGAGCAGTTCTTC.

This clone was seen a few times. This chain links TRBV21-1 with TRBJ2-3; TRBD1 is the table's D call and was not checked against the DNA. TRBV21-1 is reported as a pseudogene. This CDR3 is 16 amino acids long. The CDR3: CASSNEGGRGTDTQYF. Written as DNA, the CDR3 is TGTGCCAGCAGCAATGAGGGGGGCAGGGGGACAGATACGCAGTATTTT.

This rearrangement joins TRBV18 to TRBJ2-7; 8 bases fit TRBD2. Losses at the gene ends were 2 bases for V and 3 bases for J; bases not matched to a gene: 6. Looked up from germline, CDR1 is KGHSH and CDR2 is LQKENI. The CDR3 covers 15 residues. DNA of the CDR3: TGTGCCAGCTCACCAAGGACTAGCTCGTACTACGAGCAGTACTTC. As protein: CASSPRTSSYYEQYF. Filled out from reference TRBV18 and TRBJ2-7, the complete variable domain reads NAGVMQNPRHLVRRRGQEARLRCSPMKGHSHVYWYRQLPEEGLKFMVYLQKENIIDESGMPKERFSAEFPKEGPSILRIQQVVRGDSAAYFCASSPRTSSYYEQYFGPGTRLTVT.

The J gene is TRBJ2-2, the V gene TRBV4-3; 7 nucleotides match TRBD1. CDR3 size: 16 residues. The germline V gene encodes CDR1 LGHNA and CDR2 YSLEER. V dropped 2 bases and J dropped 1; count of bases not matched to a gene: 4. CDR3 coding DNA: TGCGCCAGCAGCCAACGACAGGGAATGAACACCGGGGAGCTGTTTTTT. It codes for CASSQRQGMNTGELFF.

V gene TRBV5-4 combines with J gene TRBJ2-7; D possibly uses TRBD1 or TRBD2 (7 bases each). Per germline, CDR1 SGHNT and CDR2 YYREEE (reference sequence). V lost 4 bases and J lost 3, with 17 bases in between. CDR3 length: 15 amino acids. The CDR3 region has the DNA TGTGCCAGCAGCCCCTACTCAGGGGGGGGCTACGAGCAGTACTTC. As protein: CASSPYSGGGYEQYF. Combining the CDR3 with reference TRBV5-4 and TRBJ2-7 gives the whole variable domain ETGVTQSPTHLIKTRGQQVTLRCSSQSGHNTVSWYQQALGQGPQFIFQYYREEENGRGNFPPRFSGLQFPNYSSELNVNALELDDSALYLCASSPYSGGGYEQYFGPGTRLTVT.

The chain carries TRBV19 and TRBJ2-2; the D gene is possibly TRBD2 (6 bases). Germline V gene lookup returns CDR1 LNHDA and CDR2 SQIVND (reference sequence). V was trimmed by 10 bases and J by 2 bases, leaving 17 bases between them. The CDR3 totals 15 residues. Written as DNA, the CDR3 is TGTGCCATTGGCTCGTTTAGCGGAAACACCGGGGAGCTGTTTTTT. This gives the protein CAIGSFSGNTGELFF.

This chain joins TRBV6-5 and TRBJ2-6; D uncertain. This CDR3 region has 15 residues. Germline lookup yields CDR1 MNHEY and CDR2 SVGAGI. Trimming stripped 6 bases from V and 1 base from J, with 10 bases between. CDR3 sequence (DNA): TGTGCCAGCAGACTTTCTGCTTCTGGGGCCAACGTCCTGACTTTC. It encodes CASRLSASGANVLTF.

This clone was seen once. The V call is TRBV19, the J call TRBJ1-3, with D perhaps TRBD1 (5 bases). Per germline, CDR1 LNHDA and CDR2 SQIVND (reference sequence). The length of the CDR3 is 14 residues. Deletions cut 6 bases from V and 2 bases from J, with 11 bases between. The CDR3 DNA follows: TGTGCCAGTAGAAACCAGGGTCCTGGAAACACCATATATTTT. Translation gives CASRNQGPGNTIYF.

V usage is TRBV14 and J usage is TRBJ2-1; TRBD2 aligns across 11 bases. The CDR3 has 16 amino acids. CDR1 and CDR2 (germline): SGHDN, FVKESK. The junction had 8 bases not matched to a gene; V was cut back by 3 bases and J by 7 bases. The CDR3 loop is CASSQISGGAGNEQFF. CDR3 nucleotide sequence: TGTGCCAGCAGCCAGATTAGCGGGGGGGCCGGAAATGAGCAGTTCTTC.

The chain recombines TRBV5-4 with TRBJ2-5; D could derive from TRBD1 or TRBD2 (6 bases each). The V gene's germline CDR1 is SGHNT and CDR2 YYREEE (reference sequence). This CDR3 is built from 15 residues. The ends were cut back, 2 bases at V and 1 base at J, with 12 bases in the middle. This chain's CDR3 is CASSFTPGAQETQYF. CDR3 sequence (DNA): TGTGCCAGCAGCTTTACGCCGGGGGCCCAAGAGACCCAGTACTTC.